The 20 T cell receptor beta chains given below trace back to one sample, sequenced in a study of response to subunit inactivated influenza vaccine. One entry per CDR3 protein results from TCRdb running MiXCR on the RT-PCR reads. Among around 580,000 distinct CDR3 sequences listed, 14% were seen once. Sample: PBMCs from blood, taken about 12 days after vaccination. The origin of the receptors is a man in his fifties or sixties who received an inactivated influenza vaccine.

This clonotype was counted between two and nine times. V usage is TRBV11-2 and J usage is TRBJ2-7; D is unresolved. The germline V gene has CDR1 SGHAT and CDR2 FQNNGV. CDR3 size: 11 residues. V lost 5 bases and J 7 bases, leaving 9 bases between the germline ends. Written as DNA, the CDR3 is TGTGCCAGCAGCATCACTACGGAGCAGTACTTC. This sequence encodes CASSITTEQYF.

This clonotype was recorded a few times. V is TRBV5-1 and J is TRBJ2-1; maybe TRBD1 (5 bases). This CDR3 spans 15 amino acids. Trimming pared 0 bases from V and 7 bases from J, leaving 14 bases between. Germline V CDR1 and CDR2: SGHRS, YFSETQ. CDR3 protein: CASSLEGDLMNEQFF. The CDR3 DNA sequence: TGCGCCAGCAGCTTGGAAGGGGATCTAATGAATGAGCAGTTCTTC.

The CDR3 DNA reads TGCAGTGCTAGAGATTACGGGGGTCGGGAGACCCAGTACTTC. It is translated as CSARDYGGRETQYF. The chain carries TRBV20-1 and TRBJ2-5; tentative D call: TRBD2 (6 bases). V was clipped by 0 bases and J by 5 bases, with 13 bases between them. Germline lookup yields CDR1 DFQATT and CDR2 SNEGSKA (reference sequence). The CDR3 extends over 14 amino acids.

Only a few counts were recorded for this clonotype. The chain links TRBV12-3 or TRBV12-4 to TRBJ2-5; TRBD1 matches 9 bases. V lost 0 bases, J lost 5 bases, and 7 bases stayed unmatched. The CDR3 extends over 16 amino acids. CDR3 bases: TGTGCCAGCAGTTTAGCGGGACAGGGTATAGGGGAGACCCAGTACTTC. Amino acids: CASSLAGQGIGETQYF.

The chain couples TRBV29-1 to TRBJ2-1; D is undetermined. The CDR3 runs to 17 residues. CDR1 is SQVTM and CDR2 is ANQGSEA in the germline V gene. The V gene lost 5 bases and the J gene lost 6 bases, with 26 bases spanning the gap. The CDR3 DNA follows: TGCAGCGTTTTGGGGTCGAGTACGATTAGCATGAGCAATGAGCAGTTCTTC. Amino acid sequence: CSVLGSSTISMSNEQFF.

This clonotype was seen repeatedly, ten times or more. The chain combines TRBV7-8 with TRBJ2-7, with TRBD2 matching 11 bases. The CDR3 consists of 15 residues. J lost 3 bases, V lost 1 base, and 2 bases had no gene match. In germline, CDR1 is SGHVS, CDR2 FQNEAQ. The CDR3 protein is CASSLDTSGSYEQYF. CDR3 coding DNA: TGTGCCAGCAGCTTAGATACTAGCGGGAGCTACGAGCAGTACTTC. The full variable domain, in which reference TRBV7-8 and TRBJ2-7 provide the parts outside the CDR3, is GAGVSQSPRYKVAKRGQDVALRCDPISGHVSLFWYQQALGQGPEFLTYFQNEAQLDKSGLPSDRFFAERPEGSVSTLKIQRTQQEDSAVYLCASSLDTSGSYEQYFGPGTRLTVT.

The rearrangement links TRBV4-1 to TRBJ2-1; 8 bases fit TRBD2. Germline loops: CDR1 MGHRA, CDR2 YSYEKL. After removal of 3 bases from V and 5 bases from J, the junction contained 9 bases not matched to a gene. The length of the CDR3 is 16 residues. CDR3 DNA sequence: TGCGCCAGCAGCCAGGCCACTAGCGGACTAAACAATGAGCAGTTCTTC. This translates into CASSQATSGLNNEQFF.

The chain combines TRBV20-1 with TRBJ2-3; 9 bases map to TRBD2. This CDR3 has 14 amino acids. V lost 2 bases to trimming and J lost 5 bases; unmatched junction nucleotides: 5. Germline V lookup: CDR1 DFQATT, CDR2 SNEGSKA (reference sequence). CDR3 region: CSARRRGGIDTQYF. The CDR3 bases are TGCAGTGCTAGACGGCGGGGGGGCATAGATACGCAGTATTTT.

This clonotype was detected only a few times. V gene TRBV5-6 combines with J gene TRBJ2-1, with a possible D match to TRBD1 (6 bases). In germline, CDR1 is SGHDT, CDR2 YYEEEE. The CDR3 totals 15 residues. The V and J ends lost 1 base and 3 bases respectively, with 11 bases between them. Written as DNA, the CDR3 is TGTGCCAGCAGCTTGCGGCTGGACAGCTACAATGAGCAGTTCTTC. This sequence encodes CASSLRLDSYNEQFF.

This clonotype came up a few times. This chain connects TRBV29-1 to TRBJ2-7; TRBD2 might be the D (5 bases). Germline loops: CDR1 SQVTM, CDR2 ANQGSEA. This CDR3 spans 13 amino acids. Trimming removed 3 bases from V and 3 bases from J, with 12 bases in between. CDR3: CSVETVRGYEQYF. The CDR3 bases are TGCAGCGTTGAGACGGTTCGGGGCTACGAGCAGTACTTC.

The gene calls are TRBV7-2 and TRBJ1-6; TRBD1 matches 7 bases. Germline CDR1 and CDR2: SGHTA and FQGNSA. V was clipped by 1 base and J by 7 bases; unmatched bases: 7. The CDR3 runs to 16 residues. The CDR3 nucleotides are TGTGCCAGCAGCTTAGAGGCGGGACAGTTCAATTCACCCCTCCACTTT. Protein: CASSLEAGQFNSPLHF.

This clonotype was observed many times. CDR3 coding DNA: TGCAGCGTTGAAGGCCAACAGAACAATGAGCAGTTCTTC. It yields the protein CSVEGQQNNEQFF. The V gene is TRBV29-1, the J gene TRBJ2-1; D gene uncertain. Germline CDR1 is SQVTM and CDR2 is ANQGSEA. Between the trimmed V and J ends, which lost 1 base and 5 bases, there was a span of 9 bases. The CDR3 covers 13 residues.

The chain carries TRBV20-1 and TRBJ1-5; 7 bases are a match to TRBD1. V lost 4 bases, J lost 5 bases, and 8 bases stayed unmatched. CDR1 DFQATT and CDR2 SNEGSKA come from the germline V gene (reference sequence). This CDR3 region has 14 residues. The CDR3 coding sequence is TGCAGTGCTACCTTAGGGACAGAGGATCAGCCCCAGCATTTT. It codes for CSATLGTEDQPQHF.

The rearrangement uses TRBV30 and TRBJ2-7; 7 bases agree with TRBD1. This CDR3 is 14 amino acids long. The germline CDR1 and CDR2 sequences are GTSNPN and SVGIG (reference sequence). V was clipped by 3 bases and J by 3 bases; unmatched bases: 8. CDR3 loop: CAWRRGLADYEQYF. For the CDR3, the DNA is TGTGCCTGGAGAAGGGGGCTAGCAGACTACGAGCAGTACTTC. Full variable domain (missing parts from reference TRBV30 and TRBJ2-7): SQTIHQWPATLVQPVGSPLSLECTVEGTSNPNLYWYRQAAGRGLQLLFYSVGIGQISSEVPQNLSASRPQDRQFILSSKKLLLSDSGFYLCAWRRGLADYEQYFGPGTRLTVT.

This clonotype was recorded at least ten times. This chain connects TRBV5-1 to TRBJ1-1; D unclear. Germline V gene sequence: CDR1 SGHRS, CDR2 YFSETQ. V lost 0 bases to trimming and J lost 4 bases, with 10 bases between them. The CDR3 length is 14 residues. CDR3 in DNA: TGCGCCAGCAGCTTGGCTGCACAGACCACTGAAGCTTTCTTT. Protein sequence: CASSLAAQTTEAFF.

Only a few counts were recorded for this clonotype. V usage is TRBV7-9 and J usage is TRBJ2-3; D gene unclear. The CDR3 covers 15 residues. Trimming shortened V by 5 bases and J by 5 bases, and 17 bases separated the two germline ends. Germline CDR1 is SEHNR and CDR2 is FQNEAQ (reference sequence). The chain's CDR3 is CASSRIQNPGDTQYF. Written as DNA, the CDR3 is TGTGCCAGCAGCAGAATCCAGAACCCCGGAGATACGCAGTATTTT.

At least ten counts were recorded for this clonotype. This rearrangement joins TRBV5-6 to TRBJ2-2, with D possibly being TRBD1 or TRBD2 (6 bases each). V was cut by 0 bases and J by 4 bases, with 7 bases left in between. There are 14 residues in the CDR3. The V gene's germline CDR1 is SGHDT and CDR2 YYEEEE. The CDR3 nucleotides read TGTGCCAGCAGCTTGGAGGGGGGCACCGGGGAGCTGTTTTTT. Translation: CASSLEGGTGELFF.

This clonotype was recorded many times. This rearrangement joins TRBV7-2 to TRBJ2-5; 9 nucleotides match TRBD2. V lost 5 bases, J lost 4 bases, and 5 bases stayed unmatched. Germline CDR1 reads SGHTA; CDR2 reads FQGNSA. The CDR3 runs to 14 residues. The CDR3 DNA follows: TGTGCCAGCAGCCAAAATAGCGGGGGAGAGACCCAGTACTTC. Its protein product is CASSQNSGGETQYF. The whole variable domain, filled in from reference TRBV7-2 and TRBJ2-5, reads GAGVSQSPSNKVTEKGKDVELRCDPISGHTALYWYRQSLGQGLEFLIYFQGNSAPDKSGLPSDRFSAERTGGSVSTLTIQRTQQEDSAVYLCASSQNSGGETQYFGPGTRLLVL.

DNA for the CDR3: TGCAGTGCTAGAAGGTCCCGACTTAACTACGAGCAGTACTTC. Its protein is CSARRSRLNYEQYF. The V call is TRBV20-1, the J call TRBJ2-7; D gene ambiguous. Trimming took off 2 bases at V and 3 bases at J, with 14 bases between the two ends. In germline, CDR1 is DFQATT, CDR2 SNEGSKA (reference sequence). The CDR3 runs to 14 residues.

This clonotype was counted at least ten times. This chain connects TRBV28 to TRBJ2-1; D is perhaps TRBD2 (6 bases). In germline, CDR1 is MDHEN, CDR2 SYDVKM. Trimming removed 4 bases at V and 5 bases at J, with 24 bases between. The CDR3 sequence is 18 residues long. The CDR3, as DNA: TGTGCCAGCAGTTCCCTCTCCCCCTTTCGGGAGCCCAACAATGAGCAGTTCTTC. It translates to CASSSLSPFREPNNEQFF.